This T cell receptor beta chain emerged from a study of cytotoxic CD8 clonotypes in ibrutinib-treated CLL. Germline CDR1 MNHEY, CDR2 SMNVEV (reference sequence). The CDR3 has 16 residues. The ends were cut back, 4 bases at V and 3 bases at J, with 19 bases in the middle. Data came from immunoSEQ multiplex PCR; TCRdb stores just in-frame clones and leaves some out. The sample shows approximately 160,000 clones, nearly 90% of them seen only once. The V gene is TRBV27, the J gene TRBJ2-7, with D perhaps matching TRBD1 (6 bases). Sequenced material: PBMCs, taken at disease progression, from a patient treated with ibrutinib. The sequence derives from a human donor with chronic lymphocytic leukemia. The CDR3, as DNA: TGTGCCAGCAGTTCCCAGACCCTGACAGGCCGCTACGAGCAGTACTTC. Amino acids: CASSSQTLTGRYEQYF.